Here is one T cell receptor beta chain with its context. This clone appeared a single time. It has no known antigen specificity. One base away there is no much larger clone; base qualities are not given. Before TCR sequencing, CD3+CD8+ T cells were sorted from fresh PBMCs. This sample stems from a study of immunodeficiency (dated by TCRdb to about 2019). Background for the entire study: To search for oligoclonality and VDJ recombination defects, the researchers carried out a repertoire analysis. Paper-wide results and their limitations: Compared with control CD8+ T cells, patient CD8+ T cells had restricted TRB V-J pairing and reduced productive entropy. In the entropy comparisons of patients against healthy controls, patients were shown as n=3 (open circles), and an effect of thymic development was suggested only as a possibility. Severe oligoclonality, judged by top-100 and total clonotype frequencies, was seen in patient CD8+ but not CD4+ T cells.

After extraction using the QIAamp DNA Blood Mini Kit, genomic DNA was sent off for immunoSEQ repertoire analysis. A standard quantity of genomic DNA template was used for amplification of CDR3 regions by multiplex PCR. The PCR products underwent sequencing on an Illumina platform. The original pipeline was this. Alignment of sequences to a reference was performed, and V, D and J gene definitions were taken from IMGT. A nearest-neighbor clustering algorithm merged closely related sequences to remove PCR and sequencing errors. V, D and J usage in productive unique and total sequences was analyzed using ImmunoSEQ Analyzer tools and R version 3.6.1. Entries here come from immuneACCESS through TCRdb and include only in-frame sequences with V and J called. Some clones fail to appear in such tables; in the studies checked, an unresolved V gene covers under half of the shortfall, and the cause of the remainder is unknown. The DNA was the basis for D and trimming; V, J and clone size are from that table. Recorded for this sample are 900 to 1,200 clones; around 90% of them occurred a single time. In total, the top ten clones hold approximately 1.4% of the sample.

Based on the germline V gene, the CDR1 and CDR2 sequences are SQVTM and ANQGSEA. The CDR3 starts with the cysteine, ends with the phenylalanine, and has 19 residues. The entry retains the CDR3 DNA only, 57 bases that are in frame from base 1. V lost 4 bases and J lost 2 bases, and the count of bases not matched to a germline gene is 15. Recombination linked TRBV29-1 to TRBJ2-1; 12 bases in the junction line up with TRBD2. This receptor was identified in a female donor. Material for sequencing was CD8+ T cells from blood. For the CDR3, the sequence is CSVGPTVGTSGGPYNEQFF. In nucleotide form, the sequence is TGCAGCGTTGGCCCCACAGTAGGTACTAGCGGGGGGCCCTACAATGAGCAGTTCTTC.